Sequencing of this T cell receptor beta chain was carried out in a study of T cell responses to AZD1222 COVID-19 vaccine. General study points: Recipients of AZD1222 seropositive at baseline numbered only five or six.

As for this clone: Its antigen is still unknown.

The protocol was immunoSEQ multiplex PCR, while the TCRdb copy is restricted to in-frame clones and leaves out a portion. The table shows some 81,000 clones, with about 82% occurring only once. CDR3 length: 13 residues. Germline V gives CDR1 LGHDT, CDR2 YNNKEL (reference sequence). Trimming stripped 4 bases from V and 5 bases from J, with 11 bases between. V usage is TRBV3-1 (or the pseudogene TRBV3-2) and J usage is TRBJ2-5; D unclear. Sequenced here: peripheral blood, sampled 28 days after the second AZD1222 dose. The sequence derives from an adult who received the AZD1222 COVID-19 vaccine. The CDR3 is CASSPGAMETQYF. Written as DNA, the CDR3 is TGTGCCAGCAGCCCTGGAGCTATGGAGACCCAGTACTTC.